This T cell receptor (beta chain) was retrieved from a study of blood T cell repertoires in COVID-19. About the study: The study drew acute and convalescent COVID-19 samples from the United States, Italy and Spain. T cells, B-cell-depleted T cells, or PBMCs provided the cDNA or gDNA that served as material.

Those who participated ranged in age from roughly 18 to 90 years and resided in approximately 26 US areas. The study recruited exposed participants who had met a COVID-19 case within 2 weeks before entry. CDR1 KGHDR and CDR2 SFDVKD come from the germline V gene. V lost 5 bases to trimming and J lost 4 bases, with 5 bases between them. This CDR3 is 12 amino acids long. This clone was counted between two and nine times. Sequenced by immunoSEQ multiplex PCR; TCRdb stores in-frame clones only, minus some. The sample lists about 140,000 clones; 84% were seen once. The sequencing sample was made of PBMCs or T cells enriched from blood (not recorded which). This clonotype was obtained from a woman aged 18-35 years who had been exposed to COVID-19. The chain uses TRBV24-1 and TRBJ1-5; D is unclear. The CDR3 protein is CATSVLNQPQHF. The CDR3 DNA reads TGTGCCACCAGTGTATTGAATCAGCCCCAGCATTTT.